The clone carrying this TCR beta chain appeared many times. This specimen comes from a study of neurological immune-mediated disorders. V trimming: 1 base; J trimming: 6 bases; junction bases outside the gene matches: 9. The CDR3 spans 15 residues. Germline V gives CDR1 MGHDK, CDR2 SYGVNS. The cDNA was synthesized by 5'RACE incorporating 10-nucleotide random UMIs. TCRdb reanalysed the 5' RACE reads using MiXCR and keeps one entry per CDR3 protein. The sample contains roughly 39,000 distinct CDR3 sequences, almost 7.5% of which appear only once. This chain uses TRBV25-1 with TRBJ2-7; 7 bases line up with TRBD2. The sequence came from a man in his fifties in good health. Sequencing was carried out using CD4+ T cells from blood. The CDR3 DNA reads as TGTGCCAGCAGTGAATTCGGCGGGAGAGGAAGCGAGCAGTACTTC. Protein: CASSEFGGRGSEQYF.